The 27 T cell receptor beta chains below come from one sample, sequenced in a study of control samples from healthy donors and cancer patients. The repertoire was sequenced with immunoSEQ multiplex PCR; TCRdb's copy has only in-frame clones and lacks some. The data show about 140,000 clones, approximately 92% seen once. The material sequenced was blood. Receptors were obtained from a man younger than 40 in good health.

V and J are TRBV2 and TRBJ2-7, with D maybe TRBD2 (5 bases). V was trimmed by 4 bases and J by 1 base, leaving 8 bases between them. CDR1 is SNHLY, CDR2 FYNNEI, per germline. This CDR3 has 13 residues. Here the CDR3 DNA reads TGTGCCAGCAGTGTAGAGGGTTCCTACGAGCAGTACTTC. It codes for CASSVEGSYEQYF. Complete variable domain (other parts from reference TRBV2 and TRBJ2-7): EPEVTQTPSHQVTQMGQEVILRCVPISNHLYFYWYRQILGQKVEFLVSFYNNEISEKSEIFDDQFSVERPDGSNFTLKIRSTKLEDSAMYFCASSVEGSYEQYFGPGTRLTVT.

This clone was observed a single time. The chain uses TRBV6-1 and TRBJ1-1, with D maybe TRBD1 (6 bases). Trimming removed 3 bases from V and 7 bases from J, with 12 bases in between. CDR1 is MNHNS and CDR2 is SASEGT in the germline V gene. The CDR3 has 13 amino acids. In DNA, the CDR3 is TGTGCCAGCAGTGACACAGGGTTCTTTGAAGCTTTCTTT. This sequence encodes CASSDTGFFEAFF.

The chain recombines TRBV7-9 with TRBJ2-1; D ambiguous. This CDR3 comprises 11 residues. Trimming left V 5 bases short and J 2 bases short, with 1 base between. Germline loops: CDR1 SEHNR, CDR2 FQNEAQ (reference sequence). DNA for the CDR3: TGTGCCAGCAGCCCCTACAATGAGCAGTTCTTC. Its protein is CASSPYNEQFF.

The chain couples TRBV5-6 to TRBJ1-1; the D is unclear. Between the trimmed V and J ends, which lost 3 bases and 3 bases, there was a span of 3 bases. The germline V gene has CDR1 SGHDT and CDR2 YYEEEE. The length of the CDR3 is 11 residues. CDR3 sequence: CASSWHTEAFF. CDR3 nucleotide sequence: TGTGCCAGCAGCTGGCACACTGAAGCTTTCTTT.

The V and J genes are TRBV6-5 and TRBJ1-5; possible D gene TRBD1, 6 bases. Trimming shortened V by 9 bases and J by 4 bases, and 13 bases separated the two germline ends. Germline V gene lookup returns CDR1 MNHEY and CDR2 SVGAGI. The CDR3 contains 13 residues. The CDR3 loop is CASHGTQNQPQHF. In DNA form, the CDR3 reads TGTGCCAGTCACGGGACACAGAATCAGCCCCAGCATTTT.

V and J are TRBV19 and TRBJ2-1; TRBD1 aligns across 7 bases. The germline gives CDR1 LNHDA, CDR2 SQIVND (reference sequence). V trimming: 6 bases; J trimming: 8 bases; junction bases outside the gene matches: 19. The CDR3 length is 17 residues. The CDR3 DNA follows: TGTGCCAGTAGCTTTTCAGCAGGGGGTACCGCTGCCGATGAGCAGTTCTTC. This gives the protein CASSFSAGGTAADEQFF.

CDR3 amino acids: CASGGRTGVEGYTF. CDR3 sequence (DNA): TGTGCCAGCGGGGGTCGGACAGGGGTAGAGGGCTACACCTTC. This chain connects TRBV2 to TRBJ1-2, with 9 bases that match TRBD1. Germline trimming cut 8 bases from V and 8 bases from J; bases unmatched to any gene: 12. Per germline, CDR1 SNHLY and CDR2 FYNNEI. The CDR3 totals 14 residues.

V usage is TRBV4-2 and J usage is TRBJ1-5, with D uncertain. Germline V gene lookup returns CDR1 LGHNA and CDR2 YNFKEQ. V was trimmed by 1 base and J by 4 bases, leaving 5 bases between them. The CDR3 is made up of 13 amino acids. The CDR3 sequence is CASSQGWNQPQHF. The CDR3, as DNA: TGTGCCAGCAGCCAAGGTTGGAATCAGCCCCAGCATTTT.

V usage is TRBV19 and J usage is TRBJ1-5; D gene unclear. With 1 base removed from V and 4 bases from J, the gap between germline ends came to 17 bases. The CDR3 consists of 17 residues. CDR1 and CDR2 from the germline V gene are LNHDA and SQIVND (reference sequence). The CDR3, as DNA: TGTGCCAGTAGTATAGCTCCGGCCAGAAGAGGGAATCAGCCCCAGCATTTT. The encoded protein is CASSIAPARRGNQPQHF.

V and J are TRBV6-5 and TRBJ2-5, with unresolved D. CDR1 and CDR2 (germline): MNHEY, SVGAGI. This CDR3 has 11 amino acids. Trimming left V 6 bases short and J 5 bases short, with 7 bases between. The CDR3 region is CASSPGETQYF. The CDR3 DNA is TGTGCCAGCAGCCCGGGCGAGACCCAGTACTTC.

The chain combines TRBV13 with TRBJ2-7; D call uncertain. V shed 1 base and J shed 4 bases, with 8 bases lying between them. CDR3 length: 13 residues. Per the germline V gene, CDR1 is PRHDT and CDR2 is FYEKMQ (reference sequence). CDR3 residues: CASSLDRSYEQYF. CDR3 DNA: TGTGCCAGCAGCTTAGATAGGAGTTACGAGCAGTACTTC.

This rearrangement joins TRBV27 to TRBJ1-6; D is ambiguous. Trimming shortened V by 3 bases and J by 10 bases, and 19 bases separated the two germline ends. The CDR3 totals 16 residues. Looked up from germline, CDR1 is MNHEY and CDR2 is SMNVEV (reference sequence). CDR3 sequence (DNA): TGTGCCAGCAGTTTCGGCCCGACCACCGGTGGCTCACCCCTCCACTTT. As protein: CASSFGPTTGGSPLHF.

The chain uses TRBV5-5 and TRBJ1-3, with D tentatively TRBD1 (6 bases). The CDR3 contains 14 residues. Germline V CDR1 and CDR2: SGHKS, YYEKEE (reference sequence). With 2 bases removed from V and 3 bases from J, the gap between germline ends came to 9 bases. The CDR3 nucleotides are TGTGCCAGCAGCTTCAGGGGCTATGGAAACACCATATATTTT. It is translated as CASSFRGYGNTIYF.

This chain links TRBV5-8 with TRBJ1-5; D possibly corresponds to TRBD1 (5 bases). From germline, CDR1 is SGHTS and CDR2 YDEGEE. CDR3 length: 15 amino acids. The ends were cut back, 3 bases at V and 2 bases at J, with 12 bases in the middle. CDR3 sequence reads: CASSSGLDGNQPQHF. The CDR3 DNA is TGTGCCAGCAGCTCAGGGTTAGATGGCAATCAGCCCCAGCATTTT.

The V gene is TRBV5-1, the J gene TRBJ1-6; 8 bases match TRBD1. Trimming took 3 bases from V and 8 from J; bases not matched to a gene: 4. Germline V lookup: CDR1 SGHRS, CDR2 YFSETQ. The CDR3 consists of 14 residues. CDR3: CASSYQTGDSPLHF. For the CDR3, the DNA is TGCGCCAGCAGCTACCAGACAGGGGATTCACCCCTCCACTTT.

The chain uses TRBV5-1 and TRBJ2-7; D not certain. The V and J ends lost 5 bases and 4 bases respectively, with 16 bases between them. The CDR3 is 14 amino acids. Germline V gives CDR1 SGHRS, CDR2 YFSETQ. The CDR3 region has the DNA TGCGCCAGCAGTTACTGGCATGTAATATACGAGCAGTACTTC. Translated, it gives CASSYWHVIYEQYF.

The chain recombines TRBV11-1 with TRBJ2-1; TRBD2 matches at 11 bases. J gave up 5 bases and V 3 bases, and 3 bases lay outside the gene matches. This CDR3 is 15 amino acids long. The germline gives CDR1 SGHAT, CDR2 FQDESV (reference sequence). The CDR3 region is CASSLGLAVNNEQFF. DNA for the CDR3: TGTGCCAGCAGCTTGGGACTAGCGGTAAACAATGAGCAGTTCTTC.

The V and J genes are TRBV29-1 and TRBJ1-1; 7 nucleotides match TRBD1. J lost 1 base, V lost 8 bases, and 7 bases had no gene match. From germline, CDR1 is SQVTM and CDR2 ANQGSEA. The CDR3 has 13 amino acids. This chain's CDR3 is CSSLTGKNTEAFF. DNA for the CDR3: TGCAGCTCTTTGACAGGGAAGAACACTGAAGCTTTCTTT.

This clone was detected only once. The chain is built from TRBV2 and TRBJ2-2; perhaps TRBD2 as D (7 bases). Looked up from germline, CDR1 is SNHLY and CDR2 is FYNNEI. V lost 10 bases and J lost 4, with 16 bases in between. This CDR3 is built from 14 residues. CDR3 DNA sequence: TGTGCCACCCTTCGGGGGGCGGTCACCGGGGAGCTGTTTTTT. Its protein product is CATLRGAVTGELFF.

This chain links TRBV28 with TRBJ2-3, with 7 positions matching TRBD2. The germline V gene has CDR1 MDHEN and CDR2 SYDVKM. This CDR3 is built from 14 residues. J gave up 5 bases and V 2 bases, and 4 bases lay outside the gene matches. The DNA for the CDR3 is TGTGCCAGCAGTTTAGCGGGAGAAGTAGATACGCAGTATTTT. This translates into CASSLAGEVDTQYF. Full variable domain (remainder filled in from reference TRBV28 and TRBJ2-3): DVKVTQSSRYLVKRTGEKVFLECVQDMDHENMFWYRQDPGLGLRLIYFSYDVKMKEKGDIPEGYSVSREKKERFSLILESASTNQTSMYLCASSLAGEVDTQYFGPGTRLTVL.

The genes are TRBV7-2 and TRBJ1-1; weak D call: TRBD1 (6 bases). The CDR3 length is 13 residues. V was trimmed by 1 base and J by 7 bases, leaving 10 bases between them. Germline values: CDR1 SGHTA, CDR2 FQGNSA. The CDR3 reads CASSLGDNHEAFF. CDR3 DNA sequence: TGTGCCAGCAGCTTAGGGGACAACCATGAAGCTTTCTTT.

This clone was seen once. The V gene is TRBV12-5, the J gene TRBJ1-5; weak D call: TRBD1 (5 bases). Trimming removed 7 bases from V and 7 bases from J, with 11 bases in between. Germline V gene data show CDR1 as LGHNT and CDR2 as FRNRAP. CDR3 length equals 12 residues. In DNA, the CDR3 is TGTGCTAGTGTCAGGGTAGTGCAGCCCCAGCATTTT. Its translation: CASVRVVQPQHF.

The CDR3 sequence is CASSLVFGGGEQYF. The CDR3 DNA sequence: TGTGCCAGCAGCTTGGTTTTCGGCGGGGGCGAGCAGTACTTC. The genes are TRBV5-4 and TRBJ2-7; TRBD2 matches 7 bases. CDR1 is SGHNT, CDR2 YYREEE, per germline (reference sequence). This CDR3 comprises 14 residues. V lost 0 bases, J lost 6 bases, and 6 bases stayed unmatched.

This clone was seen a single time. The chain joins TRBV28 to TRBJ1-3; 11 nucleotides line up with TRBD1. Trimming at V came to 6 bases and at J to 0 bases, leaving 7 bases not matched to a gene. CDR1 is MDHEN, CDR2 SYDVKM, per germline. This CDR3 has 17 residues. As DNA, the CDR3 is TGTGCCAGCAGGCCGGCCGGGACAGGGGGCTCTGGAAACACCATATATTTT. Translating it yields CASRPAGTGGSGNTIYF.

The chain links TRBV7-2 to TRBJ2-1; TRBD2 agrees at 14 bases. The V segment lost 5 bases and the J segment 15 bases; nucleotides outside the gene matches: 6. This CDR3 has 13 residues. CDR1 is SGHTA and CDR2 is FQGNSA in the germline V gene. In DNA form, the CDR3 reads TGTGCCAGCAGCCCGGGACTAGCGGGAGTCCTGTTCTTC. It codes for CASSPGLAGVLFF.

This rearrangement joins TRBV6-2 or TRBV6-3 to TRBJ2-1; 10 nucleotides align to TRBD1. The CDR3 sequence is 14 residues long. The V segment lost 2 bases and the J segment 6 bases; nucleotides outside the gene matches: 1. The germline gives CDR1 MNHEY, CDR2 SVGEGT. CDR3 region: CASSYGTGVNEQFF. In DNA form, the CDR3 reads TGTGCCAGCAGTTACGGGACAGGGGTCAATGAGCAGTTCTTC.

The chain employs TRBV4-1 and TRBJ2-2; TRBD1 might be the D (6 bases). Germline-derived CDR1 and CDR2 are MGHRA and YSYEKL. The CDR3 totals 17 residues. V lost 0 bases to trimming and J lost 0 bases, with 11 bases between them. CDR3 region: CASSQDGGQSNTGELFF. The CDR3 DNA reads TGCGCCAGCAGCCAAGACGGAGGACAGTCGAACACCGGGGAGCTGTTTTTT.